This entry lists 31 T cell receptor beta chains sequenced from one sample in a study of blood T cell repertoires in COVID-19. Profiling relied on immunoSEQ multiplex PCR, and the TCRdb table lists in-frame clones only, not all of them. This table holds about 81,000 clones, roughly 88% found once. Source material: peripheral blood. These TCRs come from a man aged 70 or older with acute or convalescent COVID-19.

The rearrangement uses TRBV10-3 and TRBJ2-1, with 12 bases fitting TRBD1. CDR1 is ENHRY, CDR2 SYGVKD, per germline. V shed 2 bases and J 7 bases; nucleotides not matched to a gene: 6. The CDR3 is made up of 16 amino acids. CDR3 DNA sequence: TGTGCCATCAGTGAGGCTCTGGGACAGGGGGCAAATGAGCAGTTCTTC. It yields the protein CAISEALGQGANEQFF.

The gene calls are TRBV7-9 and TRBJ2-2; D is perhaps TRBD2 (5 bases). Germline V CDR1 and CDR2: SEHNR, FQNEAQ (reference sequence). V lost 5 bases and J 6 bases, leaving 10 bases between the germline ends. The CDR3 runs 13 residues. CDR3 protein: CASSSEGPGELFF. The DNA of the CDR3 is TGTGCCAGCAGCAGTGAGGGTCCCGGGGAGCTGTTTTTT.

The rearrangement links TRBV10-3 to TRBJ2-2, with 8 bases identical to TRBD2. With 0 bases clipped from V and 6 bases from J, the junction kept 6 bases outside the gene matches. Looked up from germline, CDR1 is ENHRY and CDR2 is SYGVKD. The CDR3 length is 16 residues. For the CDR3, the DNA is TGTGCCATCAGTGAGTCGACGGGGGGGGGCCCCGGGGAGCTGTTTTTT. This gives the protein CAISESTGGGPGELFF.

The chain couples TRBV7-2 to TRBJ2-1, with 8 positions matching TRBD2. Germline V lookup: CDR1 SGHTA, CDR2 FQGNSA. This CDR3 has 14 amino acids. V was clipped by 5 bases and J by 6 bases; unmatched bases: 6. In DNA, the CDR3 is TGTGCCAGCAGCCCGGGACTAGAGGTCAATGAGCAGTTCTTC. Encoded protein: CASSPGLEVNEQFF.

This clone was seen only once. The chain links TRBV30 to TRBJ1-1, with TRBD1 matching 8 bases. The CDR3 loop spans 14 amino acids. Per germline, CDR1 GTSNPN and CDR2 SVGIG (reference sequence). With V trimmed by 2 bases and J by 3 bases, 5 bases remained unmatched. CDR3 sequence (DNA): TGTGCCTGGAGTTCTGGACAGGGCTACACTGAAGCTTTCTTT. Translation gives CAWSSGQGYTEAFF.

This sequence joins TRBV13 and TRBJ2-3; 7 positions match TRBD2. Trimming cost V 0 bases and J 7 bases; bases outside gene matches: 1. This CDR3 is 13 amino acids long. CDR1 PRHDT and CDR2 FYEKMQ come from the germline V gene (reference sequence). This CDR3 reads CASSLGGRNTQYF. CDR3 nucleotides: TGTGCCAGCAGCTTAGGCGGGAGGAATACGCAGTATTTT.

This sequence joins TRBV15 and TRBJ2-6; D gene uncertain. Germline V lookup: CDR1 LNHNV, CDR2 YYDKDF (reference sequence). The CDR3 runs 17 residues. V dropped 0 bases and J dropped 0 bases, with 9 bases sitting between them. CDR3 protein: CATSRDSRSSGANVLTF. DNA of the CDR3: TGTGCCACCAGCAGAGATTCTCGTTCCTCTGGGGCCAACGTCCTGACTTTC.

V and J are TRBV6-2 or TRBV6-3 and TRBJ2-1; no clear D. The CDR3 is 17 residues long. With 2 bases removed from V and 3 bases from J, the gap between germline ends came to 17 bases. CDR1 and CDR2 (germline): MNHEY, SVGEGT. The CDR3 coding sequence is TGTGCCAGCAGTTACCCCTGGGCGTCGGAACTCTACAATGAGCAGTTCTTC. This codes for CASSYPWASELYNEQFF.

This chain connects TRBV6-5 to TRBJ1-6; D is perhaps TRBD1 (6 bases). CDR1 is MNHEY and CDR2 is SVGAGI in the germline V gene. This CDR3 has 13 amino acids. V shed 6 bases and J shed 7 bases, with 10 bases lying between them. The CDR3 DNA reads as TGTGCCAGCAGATCCACAGGGAATTCACCCCTCCACTTT. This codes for CASRSTGNSPLHF.

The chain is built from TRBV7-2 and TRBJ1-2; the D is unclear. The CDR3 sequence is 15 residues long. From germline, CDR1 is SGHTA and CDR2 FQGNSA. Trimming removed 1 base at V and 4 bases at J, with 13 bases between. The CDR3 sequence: CASSLGQLGSYGYTF. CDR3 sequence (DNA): TGTGCCAGCAGCTTAGGGCAGCTCGGGTCCTATGGCTACACCTTC.

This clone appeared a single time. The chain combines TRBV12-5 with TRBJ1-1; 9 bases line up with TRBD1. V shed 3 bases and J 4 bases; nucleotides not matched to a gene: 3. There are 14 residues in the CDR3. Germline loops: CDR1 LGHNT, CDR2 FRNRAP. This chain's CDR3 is CASGLTGGITEAFF. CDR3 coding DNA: TGTGCTAGTGGTTTAACAGGGGGCATCACTGAAGCTTTCTTT.

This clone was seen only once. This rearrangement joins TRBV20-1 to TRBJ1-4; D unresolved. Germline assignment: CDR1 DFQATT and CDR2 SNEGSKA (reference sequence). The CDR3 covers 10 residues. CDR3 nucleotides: TGCGGAGTAGAACGTGAAAAACTGTTTTTT. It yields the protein CGVEREKLFF.

The CDR3 sequence is CASRGTGGNSNDGAFF. The DNA of the CDR3 is TGTGCCAGCAGGGGGACGGGAGGGAATTCTAACGACGGGGCTTTCTTT. The gene calls are TRBV6-4 and TRBJ1-1, with a possible D match to TRBD1 (5 bases). Trimming took off 6 bases at V and 11 bases at J, with 28 bases between the two ends. Germline V gene sequence: CDR1 MRHNA, CDR2 SNTAGT. The CDR3 contains 16 residues.

The CDR3 DNA is TGTGCCAGCAGTTCGGGTATCACTAATGAAAAACTGTTTTTT. Amino acids: CASSSGITNEKLFF. This chain connects TRBV2 to TRBJ1-4; D is undetermined. The V and J ends lost 5 bases and 2 bases respectively, with 9 bases between them. The CDR3 consists of 14 residues. CDR1 SNHLY and CDR2 FYNNEI come from the germline V gene.

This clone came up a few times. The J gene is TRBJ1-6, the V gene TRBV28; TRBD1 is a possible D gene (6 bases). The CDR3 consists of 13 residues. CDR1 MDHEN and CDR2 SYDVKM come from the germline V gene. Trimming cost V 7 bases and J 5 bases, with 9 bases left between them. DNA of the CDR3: TGTGCCAGCAAGGACAGCGATAATTCACCCCTCCACTTT. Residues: CASKDSDNSPLHF.

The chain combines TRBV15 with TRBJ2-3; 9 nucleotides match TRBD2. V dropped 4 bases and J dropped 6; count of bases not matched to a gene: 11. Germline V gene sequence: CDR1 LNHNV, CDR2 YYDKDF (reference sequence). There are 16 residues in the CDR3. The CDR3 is CATSTRGLAGPDTQYF. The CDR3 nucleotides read TGTGCCACCAGCACTCGCGGGCTAGCGGGACCCGATACGCAGTATTTT. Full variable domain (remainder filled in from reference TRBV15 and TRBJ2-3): DAMVIQNPRYQVTQFGKPVTLSCSQTLNHNVMYWYQQKSSQAPKLLFHYYDKDFNNEADTPDNFQSRRPNTSFCFLDIRSPGLGDTAMYLCATSTRGLAGPDTQYFGPGTRLTVL.

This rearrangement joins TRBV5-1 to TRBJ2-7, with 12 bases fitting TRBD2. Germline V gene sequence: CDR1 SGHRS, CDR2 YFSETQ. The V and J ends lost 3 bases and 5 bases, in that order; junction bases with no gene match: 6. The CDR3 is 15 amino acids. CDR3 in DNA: TGCGCCAGCAGCTCGCTGACTAGCGGGAGCAACGAGCAGTACTTC. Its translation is CASSSLTSGSNEQYF.

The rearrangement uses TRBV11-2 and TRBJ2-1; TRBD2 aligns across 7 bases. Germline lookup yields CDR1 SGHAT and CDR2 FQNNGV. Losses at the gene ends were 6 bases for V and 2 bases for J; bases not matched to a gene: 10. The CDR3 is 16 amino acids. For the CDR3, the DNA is TGTGCCAGCAGTGCTCGTGGTCGGGGGGCCTACAATGAGCAGTTCTTC. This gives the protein CASSARGRGAYNEQFF.

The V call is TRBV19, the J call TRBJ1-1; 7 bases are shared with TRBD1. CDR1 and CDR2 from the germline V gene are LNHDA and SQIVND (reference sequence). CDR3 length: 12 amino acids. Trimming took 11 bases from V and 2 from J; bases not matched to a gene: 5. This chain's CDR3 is CAAGQLNTEAFF. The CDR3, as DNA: TGTGCCGCGGGACAGCTTAACACTGAAGCTTTCTTT.

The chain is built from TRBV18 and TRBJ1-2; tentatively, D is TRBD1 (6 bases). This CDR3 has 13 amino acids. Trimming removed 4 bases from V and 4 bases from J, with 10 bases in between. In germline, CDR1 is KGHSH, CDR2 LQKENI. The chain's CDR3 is CASSRQAGYGYTF. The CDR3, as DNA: TGTGCCAGCTCACGACAGGCTGGCTATGGCTACACCTTC.

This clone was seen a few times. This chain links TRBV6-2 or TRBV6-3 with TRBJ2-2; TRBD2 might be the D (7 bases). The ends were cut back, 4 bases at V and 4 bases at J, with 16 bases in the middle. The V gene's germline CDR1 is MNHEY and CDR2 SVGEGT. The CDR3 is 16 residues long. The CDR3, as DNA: TGTGCCAGCAGTTCTTTGGGGGGGGGCCCCACCGGGGAGCTGTTTTTT. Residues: CASSSLGGGPTGELFF.

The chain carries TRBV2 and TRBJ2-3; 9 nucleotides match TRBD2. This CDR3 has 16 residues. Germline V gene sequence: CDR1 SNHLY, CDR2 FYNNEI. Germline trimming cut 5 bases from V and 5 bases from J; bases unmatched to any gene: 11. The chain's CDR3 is CASSPRVAGEEDTQYF. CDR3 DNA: TGTGCCAGCAGTCCACGGGTAGCGGGGGAGGAAGATACGCAGTATTTT.

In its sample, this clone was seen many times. The CDR3 region is CASSIAGTTTGELFF. DNA of the CDR3: TGTGCCAGTAGTATAGCTGGGACAACAACCGGGGAGCTGTTTTTT. The V and J genes are TRBV19 and TRBJ2-2, with a tentative D call TRBD1 (6 bases). Trimming removed 1 base from V and 5 bases from J, with 11 bases in between. Germline V gives CDR1 LNHDA, CDR2 SQIVND (reference sequence). The CDR3 extends over 15 amino acids.

Written as DNA, the CDR3 is TGTGCCAGCAGCCAAGCAAGAGGAGGGTTGAGCTATGGCTACACCTTC. Residues: CASSQARGGLSYGYTF. The chain recombines TRBV9 with TRBJ1-2; D not resolved. The CDR3 covers 16 residues. Germline V gene sequence: CDR1 SGDLS, CDR2 YYNGEE. V lost 4 bases and J 4 bases, leaving 20 bases between the germline ends. Variable domain in full (rest from reference TRBV9 and TRBJ1-2): DSGVTQTPKHLITATGQRVTLRCSPRSGDLSVYWYQQSLDQGLQFLIQYYNGEERAKGNILERFSAQQFPDLHSELNLSSLELGDSALYFCASSQARGGLSYGYTFGSGTRLTVV.

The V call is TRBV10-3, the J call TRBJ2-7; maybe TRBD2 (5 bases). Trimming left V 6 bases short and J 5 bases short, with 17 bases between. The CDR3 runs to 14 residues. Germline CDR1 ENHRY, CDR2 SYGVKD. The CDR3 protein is CAIREAQGSHEQYF. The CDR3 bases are TGTGCCATCAGGGAAGCCCAAGGGAGCCACGAGCAGTACTTC.

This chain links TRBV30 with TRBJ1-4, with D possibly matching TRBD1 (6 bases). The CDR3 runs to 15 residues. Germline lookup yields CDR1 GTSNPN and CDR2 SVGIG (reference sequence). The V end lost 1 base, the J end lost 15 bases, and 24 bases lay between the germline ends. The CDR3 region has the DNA TGTGCCTGGAGTGGGGGAAAGACAGGCGGCAAGTTGTTGTTTTTT. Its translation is CAWSGGKTGGKLLFF.

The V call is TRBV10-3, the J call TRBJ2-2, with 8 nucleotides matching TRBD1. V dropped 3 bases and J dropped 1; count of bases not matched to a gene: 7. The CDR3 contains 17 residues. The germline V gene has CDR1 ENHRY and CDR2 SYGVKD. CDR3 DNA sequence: TGTGCCATCAGTGACCAGGCACAGGGGGAGAACACCGGGGAGCTGTTTTTT. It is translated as CAISDQAQGENTGELFF.

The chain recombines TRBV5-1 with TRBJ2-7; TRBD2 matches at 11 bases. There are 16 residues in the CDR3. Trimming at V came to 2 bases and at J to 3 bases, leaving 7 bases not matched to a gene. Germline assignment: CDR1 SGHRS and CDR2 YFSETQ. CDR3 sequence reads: CASSLLSGGAVYEQYF. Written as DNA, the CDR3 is TGCGCCAGCAGCTTACTTAGCGGGGGGGCCGTCTACGAGCAGTACTTC.

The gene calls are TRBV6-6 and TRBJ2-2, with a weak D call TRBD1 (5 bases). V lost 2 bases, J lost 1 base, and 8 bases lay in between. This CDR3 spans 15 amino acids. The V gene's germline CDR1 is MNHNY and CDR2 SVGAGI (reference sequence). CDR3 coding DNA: TGTGCCAGCAGTTACGGGGCAGGGAACACCGGGGAGCTGTTTTTT. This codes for CASSYGAGNTGELFF.

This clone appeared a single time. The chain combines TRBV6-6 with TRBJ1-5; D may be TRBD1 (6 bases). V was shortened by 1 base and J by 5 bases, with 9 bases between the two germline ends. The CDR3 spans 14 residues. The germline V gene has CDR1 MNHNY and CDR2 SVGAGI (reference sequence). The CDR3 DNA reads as TGTGCCAGCAGTTACTTGGACAGCGATCAGCCCCAGCATTTT. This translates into CASSYLDSDQPQHF.

CDR3: CASSLPQKRGKARDTQYF. In DNA, the CDR3 is TGTGCCAGCAGCTTACCTCAAAAGCGGGGCAAGGCCCGTGATACGCAGTATTTT. J is TRBJ2-3 and V is TRBV7-3; 7 nucleotides align to TRBD2. This CDR3 region has 18 residues. V lost 2 bases and J lost 6; bases outside the gene matches: 17. Germline CDR1 SGHTA, CDR2 FQGTGA.